This TCR beta chain is from a study of blood T cell repertoires in COVID-19. Background on the study: The study drew acute and convalescent COVID-19 samples from the United States, Italy and Spain. PBMCs, B-cell-depleted T cells, or T cells provided the cDNA or gDNA that made up the material.

CDR3 length: 17 amino acids. The J segment lost 0 bases and the V segment lost 2 bases, leaving 7 bases of the junction unmatched. CDR1 and CDR2 from the germline V gene are MGHRA and YSYEKL. The method was immunoSEQ multiplex PCR; TCRdb's version includes in-frame clones alone and lacks a portion of them. The profile covers 55,000 to 75,000 clones, with around 84% appearing a single time and nearly 7.5% taken by the ten largest. The chain has TRBV4-1 and TRBJ2-3, with 8 bases aligning to TRBD2. This sequence was found in a human donor with active COVID-19. The donor label of this sample is uncertain. The sample was peripheral blood. DNA for the CDR3: TGCGCCAGCAGCCAATACCGACTAGCGACTAGCACAGATACGCAGTATTTT. It encodes CASSQYRLATSTDTQYF.